One and the same sample provided the 9 T cell receptor beta chains below, sequenced in a study of cytomegalovirus exposure and HLA in healthy donors. PCR primers comprised 60 Vbeta and 13 Jbeta primers. Clones were sequenced by immunoSEQ multiplex PCR, and TCRdb holds only the in-frame ones, with some missing. The sample has over 150,000 clones; 70% to 80% are singletons. Source material: PBMCs. These receptors all stem from a male donor in good health and CMV-seronegative.

This clone was seen just once. This chain uses TRBV9 with TRBJ1-1, with D uncertain. Germline CDR1 SGDLS, CDR2 YYNGEE. CDR3 length equals 13 residues. V was cut by 3 bases and J by 0 bases, with 6 bases left in between. CDR3 residues: CASSGSVNTEAFF. CDR3 DNA sequence: TGTGCCAGCAGCGGTTCAGTGAACACTGAAGCTTTCTTT.

The chain recombines TRBV28 with TRBJ1-5; D gene ambiguous. V shed 5 bases and J shed 4 bases, with 3 bases lying between them. CDR3 length: 11 residues. Germline V CDR1 and CDR2: MDHEN, SYDVKM. In DNA, the CDR3 is TGTGCCAGCAGTCCGAATCAGCCCCAGCATTTT. Protein product: CASSPNQPQHF.

The chain carries TRBV19 and TRBJ1-5, with 7 bases aligning to TRBD1. Germline CDR1 LNHDA, CDR2 SQIVND (reference sequence). The CDR3 has 16 residues. After removal of 3 bases from V and 3 bases from J, the junction contained 8 bases not matched to a gene. The CDR3 is CASSIQGQLTNQPQHF. CDR3 DNA sequence: TGTGCCAGTAGTATCCAGGGACAGCTAACCAATCAGCCCCAGCATTTT.

The chain employs TRBV6-6 and TRBJ1-2, with 9 positions matching TRBD1. The germline V gene has CDR1 MNHNY and CDR2 SVGAGI (reference sequence). J lost 7 bases, V lost 2 bases, and 5 bases had no gene match. The CDR3 is made up of 14 amino acids. This CDR3 reads CASSYRTGGTGYTF. The DNA for the CDR3 is TGTGCCAGCAGTTACAGAACAGGGGGCACTGGCTACACCTTC.

This chain uses TRBV21-1 with TRBJ1-5. TRBV21-1 is listed as a pseudogene. CDR3 length: 18 residues. The CDR3 loop is CASSKARVRGGGNQPQHF. In DNA form, the CDR3 reads TGTGCCAGCAGCAAAGCAAGGGTACGGGGGGGTGGCAATCAGCCCCAGCATTTT.

About this clone itself: At one end the junction does not follow the germline gene, possibly because of a read error. This sequence joins TRBV7-2 and TRBJ2-3; D might be TRBD2 (6 bases). Germline V gene lookup returns CDR1 SGHTA and CDR2 FQGNSA. The CDR3 covers 15 residues. CDR3 nucleotide sequence: TGTGCCACCAGCCCTCTTAGGGCGGGAACAGATACGCAGTATTTT. Encoded protein: CATSPLRAGTDTQYF.

The CDR3 DNA is TGTGCCAGCACCCCACAGGGGGATGGGACCTATGGCTACACCTTC. Its translation is CASTPQGDGTYGYTF. The chain is built from TRBV6-5 and TRBJ1-2; TRBD1 aligns across 8 bases. Unmatched junction bases numbered 11, after V lost 7 bases and J lost 4 bases. This CDR3 contains 15 residues. Germline CDR1 reads MNHEY; CDR2 reads SVGAGI.

The V gene is TRBV7-7, the J gene TRBJ2-1; maybe TRBD2 (6 bases). Germline CDR1 SSHAT, CDR2 FNYEAQ (reference sequence). Trimming shortened V by 4 bases and J by 7 bases, and 17 bases separated the two germline ends. There are 15 residues in the CDR3. CDR3 in amino acids: CASSSRLESSNEQFF. In DNA form, the CDR3 reads TGTGCCAGCAGCTCTCGACTAGAGAGTTCGAATGAGCAGTTCTTC.

The chain's CDR3 is CASRPDSSLTAFF. The CDR3 region has the DNA TGTGCCAGCAGGCCGGACAGTTCCCTAACGGCTTTCTTT. V and J are TRBV6-5 and TRBJ1-1; a possible D gene is TRBD1 (6 bases). The CDR3 loop spans 13 amino acids. The ends were cut back, 6 bases at V and 11 bases at J, with 19 bases in the middle. Per the germline V gene, CDR1 is MNHEY and CDR2 is SVGAGI.